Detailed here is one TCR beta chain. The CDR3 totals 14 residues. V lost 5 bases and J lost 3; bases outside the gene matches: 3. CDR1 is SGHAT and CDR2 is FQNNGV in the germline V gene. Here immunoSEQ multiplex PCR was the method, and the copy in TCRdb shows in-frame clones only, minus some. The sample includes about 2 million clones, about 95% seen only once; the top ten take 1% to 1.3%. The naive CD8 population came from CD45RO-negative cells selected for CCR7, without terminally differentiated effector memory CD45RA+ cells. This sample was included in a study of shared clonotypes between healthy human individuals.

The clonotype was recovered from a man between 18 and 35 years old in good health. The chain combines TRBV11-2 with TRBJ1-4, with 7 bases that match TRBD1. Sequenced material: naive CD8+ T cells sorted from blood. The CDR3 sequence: CASSRQGPNEKLFF. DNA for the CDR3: TGTGCCAGCAGCCGACAGGGCCCTAATGAAAAACTGTTTTTT.